This T cell receptor (beta chain) was identified during a study of blood T cell repertoires in COVID-19. As for the study in general: COVID-19 samples, acute and convalescent, were from the United States, Italy and Spain. The analysed material was cDNA or gDNA that came from T cells, B-cell-depleted T cells, or PBMCs.

Original data processing: Reference gene primer amplification yielded estimated nucleated cell counts. Profiled with immunoSEQ multiplex PCR; TCRdb holds only in-frame clones, not every one. Clone size and V and J calls were adopted from that table, with D and trimming inferred from the DNA. This sample has about 54,000 clones, with about 85% found just once. CDR1 and CDR2 (germline): SGHKS, YYEKEE (reference sequence). The germline V and J ends were trimmed by 4 bases and 1 base, with 6 bases remaining between them. The CDR3 loop spans 13 amino acids. This TCR came from a man aged 45 to 65 with acute or convalescent COVID-19. The chain has TRBV5-5 and TRBJ1-5; TRBD1 might be the D (6 bases). What was sequenced was peripheral blood. DNA for the CDR3: TGTGCCAGCAGCGGACAGAGCAATCAGCCCCAGCATTTT. It yields the protein CASSGQSNQPQHF.